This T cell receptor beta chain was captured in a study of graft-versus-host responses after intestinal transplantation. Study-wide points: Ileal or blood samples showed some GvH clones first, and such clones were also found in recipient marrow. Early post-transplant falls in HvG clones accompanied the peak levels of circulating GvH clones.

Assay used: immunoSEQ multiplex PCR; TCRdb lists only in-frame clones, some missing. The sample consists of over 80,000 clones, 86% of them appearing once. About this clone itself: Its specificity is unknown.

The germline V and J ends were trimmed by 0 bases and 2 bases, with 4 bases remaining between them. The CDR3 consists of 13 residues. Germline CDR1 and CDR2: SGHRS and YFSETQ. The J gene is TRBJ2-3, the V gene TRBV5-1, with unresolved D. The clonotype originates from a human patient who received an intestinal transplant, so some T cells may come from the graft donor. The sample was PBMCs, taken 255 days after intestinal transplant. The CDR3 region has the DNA TGCGCCAGCAGCTTGGGTGCCACAGATACGCAGTATTTT. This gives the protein CASSLGATDTQYF.